Ten or more counts support the clone carrying this TCR beta chain. The antigen remains unidentified. The data were taken from a study of early T cells in non-severe SARS-CoV-2 infection. Study findings and constraints: The matching step, a VDJdb search, favored anti-spike CD8 responses and missed private and CD4 specificities.

The protocol attached unique molecular identifiers to individual cDNA molecules. MiXCR was run by TCRdb on the 5' RACE reads, yielding one entry per CDR3 protein. The sample carries about 81,000 distinct CDR3 sequences, less than 8% recorded once. Specimen: whole blood. This clonotype was obtained from an adult who was a healthcare worker with PCR-confirmed SARS-CoV-2 infection or an uninfected control (not recorded which).

Here the CDR3 DNA reads TGTGCCAGCTCACCACGAGGCTACAATGAGCAGTTCTTC. Residues: CASSPRGYNEQFF. The chain has TRBV18 and TRBJ2-1; D gene ambiguous. CDR3 length: 13 residues. V lost 1 base and J 3 bases, leaving 4 bases between the germline ends. CDR1 and CDR2 (germline): KGHSH, LQKENI.